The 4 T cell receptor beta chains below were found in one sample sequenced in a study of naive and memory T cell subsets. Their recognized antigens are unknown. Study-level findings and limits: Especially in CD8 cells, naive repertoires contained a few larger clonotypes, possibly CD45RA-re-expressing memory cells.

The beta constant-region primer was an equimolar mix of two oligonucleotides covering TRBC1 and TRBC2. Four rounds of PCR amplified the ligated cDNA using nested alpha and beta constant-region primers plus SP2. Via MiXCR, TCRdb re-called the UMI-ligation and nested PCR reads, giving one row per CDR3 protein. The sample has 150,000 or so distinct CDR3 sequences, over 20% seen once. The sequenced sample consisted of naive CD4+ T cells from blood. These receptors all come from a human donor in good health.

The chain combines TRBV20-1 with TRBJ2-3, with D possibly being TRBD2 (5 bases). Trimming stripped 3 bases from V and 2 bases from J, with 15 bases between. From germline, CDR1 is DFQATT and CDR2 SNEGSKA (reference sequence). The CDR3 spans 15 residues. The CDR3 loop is CSASQTTSYTDTQYF. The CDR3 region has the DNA TGCAGTGCTAGTCAGACTACTTCATACACAGATACGCAGTATTTT.

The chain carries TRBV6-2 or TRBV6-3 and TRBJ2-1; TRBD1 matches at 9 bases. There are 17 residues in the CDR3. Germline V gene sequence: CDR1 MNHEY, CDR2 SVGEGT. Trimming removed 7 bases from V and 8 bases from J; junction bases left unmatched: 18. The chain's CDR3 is CASTHPSRDRVRDEQFF. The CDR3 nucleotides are TGTGCCAGCACCCACCCTTCGAGGGACAGGGTAAGAGATGAGCAGTTCTTC.

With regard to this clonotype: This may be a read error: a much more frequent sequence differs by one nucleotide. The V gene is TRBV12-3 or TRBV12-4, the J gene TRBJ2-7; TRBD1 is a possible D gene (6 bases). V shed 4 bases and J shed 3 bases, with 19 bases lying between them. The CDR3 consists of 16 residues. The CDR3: CASSSPPGQGIYEQYF. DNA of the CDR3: TGTGCCAGCAGTTCACCTCCCGGGCAGGGGATCTACGAGCAGTACTTC.

This CDR3 reads CASSQDPASSSYEQYF. CDR3 bases: TGCGCCAGCAGCCAAGACCCAGCGTCGAGCTCCTACGAGCAGTACTTC. This chain joins TRBV4-3 and TRBJ2-7; D is unclear. Deletions cut 0 bases from V and 0 bases from J, with 12 bases between. There are 16 residues in the CDR3. Germline CDR1 reads LGHNA; CDR2 reads YSLEER.